This TCR beta chain appears in the sequencing data of a study of T cell clonality in common variable immunodeficiency. The CDR3 runs 14 residues. The germline V gene encodes CDR1 SGHVS and CDR2 FQNEAQ. V lost 1 base and J lost 1, with 7 bases in between. Ten or more counts support this clone. Antigen specificity is unknown. The read stops 3 residues short of the end of the CDR3; the missing end is completed from the germline J gene. Study-wide points: Compared with healthy controls, CVID subjects showed increased TCRbeta clonality, mostly in about a third. What drives increased CVID clonality needs T cell subpopulation sequencing.

CVID and control samples used equivalent genomic DNA input. This table comes from immunoSEQ multiplex PCR, and its TCRdb copy is limited to in-frame clones, with some not included. There are around 55,000 clones in the sample, none observed a single time. Heparinized whole blood, about 5 to 9 ml, came from each donor. The TCR comes from a person aged 18 to 75 in good health. Sequencing used peripheral blood mononuclear cells. This chain joins TRBV7-8 and TRBJ1-1, with D unresolved. CDR3 in amino acids: CASSLGNRNTEAFF. Incomplete CDR3 DNA: TGTGCCAGCAGCTTAGGAAACAGGAACACTGAA.